These 28 T cell receptor beta chains share one sample of origin, sequenced in a study of identical twins. Each CDR3 protein gets one entry after TCRdb re-called the 5' RACE reads with MiXCR. The table records approximately 94,000 distinct CDR3 sequences, about 6.1% of them present only once. The source material was memory T cells sorted from blood. These receptors were collected from a woman aged 45-65 years in good health.

There are many counts of this clonotype. This chain joins TRBV30 and TRBJ2-5; D may be TRBD2 (6 bases). The CDR3 loop spans 13 amino acids. Germline values: CDR1 GTSNPN, CDR2 SVGIG (reference sequence). Trimming removed 0 bases from V and 4 bases from J, with 9 bases in between. The CDR3 region is CAWSVVGGETQYF. CDR3 DNA: TGTGCCTGGAGTGTTGTGGGAGGAGAGACCCAGTACTTC.

This clonotype was recorded many times. The rearrangement joins TRBV12-3 or TRBV12-4 to TRBJ1-2; possible D gene TRBD1, 5 bases. V dropped 1 base and J dropped 4 bases, with 10 bases sitting between them. This CDR3 comprises 14 residues. The CDR3 region is CASSLGTKAYGYTF. In nucleotides, the CDR3 is TGTGCCAGCAGTTTAGGGACAAAGGCCTATGGCTACACCTTC.

This clonotype showed up just a few times. The V call is TRBV6-5, the J call TRBJ2-1, with D perhaps matching TRBD1 or TRBD2 (5 bases each). From germline, CDR1 is MNHEY and CDR2 SVGAGI. The CDR3 sequence is 15 residues long. The V end lost 6 bases, the J end lost 2 bases, and 14 bases lay between the germline ends. The CDR3 protein is CASRDRDGPYNEQFF. CDR3 nucleotides: TGTGCCAGCAGAGACCGGGACGGCCCCTACAATGAGCAGTTCTTC.

This clonotype was observed many times. V is TRBV12-3 or TRBV12-4 and J is TRBJ1-1; 9 nucleotides align to TRBD1. Losses at the gene ends were 5 bases for V and 1 base for J; bases not matched to a gene: 2. CDR3 length: 14 amino acids. This CDR3 reads CASSKDRGNTEAFF. The CDR3 DNA reads as TGTGCCAGCAGTAAGGACAGGGGGAACACTGAAGCTTTCTTT.

This clonotype was observed many times. V gene TRBV2 combines with J gene TRBJ2-5; TRBD1 matches at 7 bases. Trimming cost V 6 bases and J 4 bases; bases outside gene matches: 11. Germline lookup yields CDR1 SNHLY and CDR2 FYNNEI. This CDR3 comprises 15 residues. The CDR3 is CASSPGQAWGETQYF. As DNA, the CDR3 is TGTGCCAGCAGCCCAGGACAGGCCTGGGGAGAGACCCAGTACTTC. Looking up the rest from reference TRBV2 and TRBJ2-5 gives the full variable domain: EPEVTQTPSHQVTQMGQEVILRCVPISNHLYFYWYRQILGQKVEFLVSFYNNEISEKSEIFDDQFSVERPDGSNFTLKIRSTKLEDSAMYFCASSPGQAWGETQYFGPGTRLLVL.

This clonotype was observed many times. This chain uses TRBV5-6 with TRBJ2-5; D is unclear. In germline, CDR1 is SGHDT, CDR2 YYEEEE. V shed 4 bases and J shed 2 bases, with 6 bases lying between them. This CDR3 has 12 residues. The CDR3 loop reads CASSGEQETQYF. CDR3 in DNA: TGTGCCAGCAGCGGGGAACAAGAGACCCAGTACTTC.

The chain combines TRBV29-1 with TRBJ2-1, with TRBD2 matching 11 bases. Looked up from germline, CDR1 is SQVTM and CDR2 is ANQGSEA. The CDR3 runs to 15 residues. Trimming cost V 5 bases and J 8 bases; bases outside gene matches: 11. CDR3 region: CSVSQTSGSRDEQFF. Written as DNA, the CDR3 is TGCAGCGTTTCCCAAACTAGCGGGAGTAGGGATGAGCAGTTCTTC.

This clonotype was detected a few times. The chain couples TRBV7-2 to TRBJ2-1; 8 bases align to TRBD1. Trimming cost V 2 bases and J 1 base; bases outside gene matches: 16. This CDR3 contains 20 residues. CDR1 is SGHTA, CDR2 FQGNSA, per germline. The CDR3 DNA reads TGTGCCAGCAGCTTAAGGACAGGGACGAATGTTCAGACGTCCTACAATGAGCAGTTCTTC. It specifies CASSLRTGTNVQTSYNEQFF.

There are many counts of this clonotype. CDR3 protein: CASSLQTSSYNEQFF. DNA for the CDR3: TGCGCCAGCAGCCTTCAAACAAGCTCCTACAATGAGCAGTTCTTC. This sequence joins TRBV5-1 and TRBJ2-1; D is unclear. Germline V gene sequence: CDR1 SGHRS, CDR2 YFSETQ. Trimming took 4 bases from V and 0 from J, leaving 11 bases between them. The CDR3 extends over 15 amino acids.

This clonotype was found many times. The V gene is TRBV20-1, the J gene TRBJ2-7; D remains unclear. Trimming took 6 bases from V and 3 from J, leaving 12 bases between them. Germline values: CDR1 DFQATT, CDR2 SNEGSKA (reference sequence). The CDR3 covers 12 residues. The CDR3 loop is CSATKHGYEQYF. CDR3 nucleotides: TGCAGTGCAACGAAGCACGGCTACGAGCAGTACTTC.

The V gene is TRBV13, the J gene TRBJ2-5; unclear D gene. CDR1 is PRHDT and CDR2 is FYEKMQ in the germline V gene (reference sequence). The germline V and J ends were trimmed by 2 bases and 7 bases, with 5 bases remaining between them. The CDR3 spans 11 residues. The CDR3 spells CASSLKGTQYF. Here the CDR3 DNA reads TGTGCCAGCAGCTTAAAAGGGACCCAGTACTTC.

Only one count was recorded for this clonotype. This chain uses TRBV6-6 with TRBJ2-4; a weak D match, TRBD2 (6 bases). This CDR3 contains 13 residues. Trimming pared 7 bases from V and 7 bases from J, leaving 14 bases between. Germline CDR1 is MNHNY and CDR2 is SVGAGI (reference sequence). This chain's CDR3 is CASTVLGGNIQYF. In nucleotides, the CDR3 is TGTGCCAGCACCGTCCTCGGAGGGAACATTCAGTACTTC.

This clonotype was recorded many times. V usage is TRBV6-1 and J usage is TRBJ1-2; TRBD1 is a possible D gene (6 bases). V lost 8 bases to trimming and J lost 2 bases, with 12 bases between them. In germline, CDR1 is MNHNS, CDR2 SASEGT. This CDR3 contains 13 residues. The CDR3 DNA reads as TGTGCCAGCCGGACGGGGGCAAACTATGGCTACACCTTC. Translated, it gives CASRTGANYGYTF.

Many counts were recorded for this clonotype. J is TRBJ2-2 and V is TRBV5-6; TRBD1 might be the D (5 bases). CDR3 length equals 14 residues. V lost 4 bases, J lost 5 bases, and 12 bases lay in between. Per germline, CDR1 SGHDT and CDR2 YYEEEE. The CDR3 is CASSPYSGTGELFF. The CDR3 DNA is TGTGCCAGCAGCCCCTACTCAGGGACCGGGGAGCTGTTTTTT.

This clonotype was observed many times. In nucleotides, the CDR3 is TGTGCTAGTGGTTTGGTGGAGCTAGCGATACCCTACGAGCAGTACGTC. The encoded protein is CASGLVELAIPYEQYV. The chain is built from TRBV12-5 and TRBJ2-7; weak D call: TRBD2 (6 bases). The CDR3 loop spans 16 amino acids. V lost 0 bases, J lost 2 bases, and 14 bases lay in between. CDR1 is LGHNT and CDR2 is FRNRAP in the germline V gene.

This clonotype was seen ten or more times. The J gene is TRBJ1-5, the V gene TRBV10-3; D is unresolved. This CDR3 has 13 residues. V dropped 5 bases and J dropped 2 bases, with 7 bases sitting between them. The germline gives CDR1 ENHRY, CDR2 SYGVKD. The CDR3 loop is CAISKEGNQPQHF. CDR3 nucleotide sequence: TGTGCCATCAGTAAGGAGGGCAATCAGCCCCAGCATTTT.

V is TRBV12-3 or TRBV12-4 and J is TRBJ1-5, with D perhaps TRBD1 (5 bases). Trimming cost V 3 bases and J 4 bases, with 10 bases left between them. The CDR3 consists of 14 residues. The CDR3 DNA reads as TGTGCCAGCAGTTTTGTCGGGGGTAATCAGCCCCAGCATTTT. Protein sequence: CASSFVGGNQPQHF.

The V and J genes are TRBV18 and TRBJ1-1, with D unresolved. Trimming pared 3 bases from V and 1 base from J, leaving 9 bases between. CDR1 is KGHSH and CDR2 is LQKENI in the germline V gene. This CDR3 spans 14 amino acids. CDR3 in amino acids: CASSPTNGNTEAFF. CDR3 nucleotides: TGTGCCAGCTCACCCACAAATGGGAACACTGAAGCTTTCTTT.

This clonotype was counted many times. V usage is TRBV10-2 and J usage is TRBJ2-3, with D unclear. Trimming took 3 bases from V and 5 from J, leaving 6 bases between them. CDR1 is WSHSY, CDR2 SAAADI, per germline. The CDR3 has 12 amino acids. The CDR3 sequence is CASSDSGDTQYF. DNA of the CDR3: TGCGCCAGCAGTGATTCGGGAGATACGCAGTATTTT.

V gene TRBV7-9 combines with J gene TRBJ2-5; D is unresolved. V lost 0 bases to trimming and J lost 2 bases, with 4 bases between them. Germline CDR1 and CDR2: SEHNR and FQNEAQ (reference sequence). CDR3 length: 13 amino acids. CDR3 nucleotide sequence: TGTGCCAGCAGCTTAGCGGAGCAAGAGACCCAGTACTTC. Protein sequence: CASSLAEQETQYF.

CDR3 DNA: TGTGCCTGGAGTGTAGGGGGGGCGCATTTATTTGGGGCCAACGTCCTGACTTTC. It yields the protein CAWSVGGAHLFGANVLTF. The V call is TRBV30, the J call TRBJ2-6; TRBD2 is a possible D gene (7 bases). The V end was cut by 0 bases, the J end by 3 bases, with 18 bases between. CDR1 is GTSNPN, CDR2 SVGIG, per germline (reference sequence). This CDR3 has 18 residues.

This clonotype has ten or more counts. V and J are TRBV27 and TRBJ2-2, with 8 nucleotides matching TRBD1. Germline CDR1 and CDR2: MNHEY and SMNVEV (reference sequence). CDR3 length: 17 amino acids. The CDR3 DNA reads TGTACCGGATCCAGACTCCGGAGGACAGGGACCACCGGGGAGCTGTTTTTT. It encodes CTGSRLRRTGTTGELFF.

In its sample, this clonotype was seen many times. The junction departs from the called germline gene at one end, perhaps through a read error. This chain joins TRBV5-1 and TRBJ2-5, with TRBD1 matching over 12 bases. CDR1 and CDR2 (germline): SGHRS, YFSETQ. The CDR3 is 15 amino acids. Here the CDR3 reads CASRLGTGGEETQYF. As DNA, the CDR3 is TGCGCCAGCAGGTTGGGGACAGGGGGCGAAGAGACCCAGTACTTC. Based on the CDR3 plus reference TRBV5-1 and TRBJ2-5, the full variable domain is KAGVTQTPRYLIKTRGQQVTLSCSPISGHRSVSWYQQTPGQGLQFLFEYFSETQRNKGNFPGRFSGRQFSNSRSEMNVSTLELGDSALYLCASRLGTGGEETQYFGPGTRLLVL.

This clonotype was counted only a few times. This sequence joins TRBV24-1 and TRBJ1-1; possible D gene TRBD1, 6 bases. The V and J ends lost 2 bases and 4 bases respectively, with 7 bases between them. The CDR3 consists of 13 residues. Germline V gene sequence: CDR1 KGHDR, CDR2 SFDVKD. CDR3 protein: CATSDSGATEAFF. DNA for the CDR3: TGTGCCACCAGTGATTCGGGGGCCACTGAAGCTTTCTTT.

There are many counts of this clonotype. This chain uses TRBV4-1 with TRBJ2-2; D gene uncertain. Trimming pared 1 base from V and 2 bases from J, leaving 8 bases between. CDR3 length: 15 amino acids. In germline, CDR1 is MGHRA, CDR2 YSYEKL. The DNA of the CDR3 is TGCGCCAGCAGCCAAGTTGGCAGCAACACCGGGGAGCTGTTTTTT. This encodes CASSQVGSNTGELFF.

This clonotype was detected ten times or more. The gene calls are TRBV19 and TRBJ2-1, with TRBD2 matching over 7 bases. With 4 bases clipped from V and 5 bases from J, the junction kept 2 bases outside the gene matches. The CDR3 consists of 13 residues. Germline V gene sequence: CDR1 LNHDA, CDR2 SQIVND (reference sequence). For the CDR3, the DNA is TGTGCCAGTAGTAAGGGACTAAACAATGAGCAGTTCTTC. Protein: CASSKGLNNEQFF.

This clonotype was observed many times. This chain connects TRBV27 to TRBJ1-1; 8 bases line up with TRBD1. Germline CDR1 reads MNHEY; CDR2 reads SMNVEV (reference sequence). The CDR3 is made up of 15 amino acids. The ends lost 6 bases at V and 1 base at J; junction bases unmatched: 7. The CDR3 here is CASSEQGAWNTEAFF. The CDR3 DNA follows: TGTGCCAGCAGCGAGCAGGGGGCCTGGAACACTGAAGCTTTCTTT.

V is TRBV30 and J is TRBJ1-1, with a possible D match to TRBD1 (6 bases). Trimming took off 1 base at V and 6 bases at J, with 15 bases between the two ends. Germline V gives CDR1 GTSNPN, CDR2 SVGIG (reference sequence). The CDR3 is 14 residues long. Here the CDR3 DNA reads TGTGCCTGGAGTGAAACAGGGTGGGGGTCTGAAGCTTTCTTT. It specifies CAWSETGWGSEAFF.